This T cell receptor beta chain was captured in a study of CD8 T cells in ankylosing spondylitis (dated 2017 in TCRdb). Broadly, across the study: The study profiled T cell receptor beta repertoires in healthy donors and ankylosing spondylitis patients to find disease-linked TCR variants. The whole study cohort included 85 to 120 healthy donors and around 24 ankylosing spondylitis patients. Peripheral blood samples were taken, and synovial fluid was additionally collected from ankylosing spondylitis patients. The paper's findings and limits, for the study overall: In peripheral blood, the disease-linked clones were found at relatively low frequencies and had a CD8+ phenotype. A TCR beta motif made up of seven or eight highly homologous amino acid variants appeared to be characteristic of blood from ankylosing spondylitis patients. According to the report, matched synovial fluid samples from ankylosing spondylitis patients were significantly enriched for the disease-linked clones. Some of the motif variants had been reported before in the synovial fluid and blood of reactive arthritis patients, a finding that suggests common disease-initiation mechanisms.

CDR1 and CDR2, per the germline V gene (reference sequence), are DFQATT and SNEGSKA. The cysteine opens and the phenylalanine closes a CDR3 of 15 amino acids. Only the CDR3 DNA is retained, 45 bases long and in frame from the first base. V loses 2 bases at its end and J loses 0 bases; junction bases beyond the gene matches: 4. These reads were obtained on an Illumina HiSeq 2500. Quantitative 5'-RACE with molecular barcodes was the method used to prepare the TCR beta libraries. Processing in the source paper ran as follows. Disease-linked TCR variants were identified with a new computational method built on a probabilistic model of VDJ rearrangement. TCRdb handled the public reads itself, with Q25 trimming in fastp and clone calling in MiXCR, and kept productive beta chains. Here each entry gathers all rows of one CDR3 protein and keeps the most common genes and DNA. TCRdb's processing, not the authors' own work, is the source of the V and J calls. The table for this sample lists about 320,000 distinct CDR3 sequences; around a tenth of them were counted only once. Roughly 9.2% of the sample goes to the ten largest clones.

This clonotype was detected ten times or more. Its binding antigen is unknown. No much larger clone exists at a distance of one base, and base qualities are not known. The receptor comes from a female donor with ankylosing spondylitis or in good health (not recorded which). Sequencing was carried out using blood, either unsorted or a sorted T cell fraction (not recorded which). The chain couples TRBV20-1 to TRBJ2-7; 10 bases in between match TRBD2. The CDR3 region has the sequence CSARTSSGSSYEQYF. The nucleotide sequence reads TGCAGTGCTAGAACGTCTAGCGGGAGCTCCTACGAGCAGTACTTC.